Listed below are T cell receptor beta chains from one sample, sequenced in a study of cytomegalovirus exposure and HLA in healthy donors. TCRdb's copy holds only in-frame clones and misses some; the assay was immunoSEQ multiplex PCR. The sample records 95,000 to 150,000 clones, around 84% being singletons. The sequencing sample was made of PBMCs. These TCRs come from a woman younger than 45 in good health and CMV-seropositive. CDR3s include the opening cysteine and the closing phenylalanine or tryptophan. Fields, in order: CDR3 length, D gene, V gene, J gene, CDR3 protein. The D gene is left open where the match is weak.

14	NA	TRBV7-6	TRBJ2-2	CASSLFQGPGELFF
15	TRBD2	TRBV6-5	TRBJ2-7	CASSYSRLGEGEQYF
13	NA	TRBV5-4	TRBJ2-2	CASSLVGARELFF
13	NA	TRBV4-1	TRBJ2-7	CASSPHTAYEQYF
13	NA	TRBV4-1	TRBJ1-1	CASSPTATTEAFF
15	TRBD1	TRBV14	TRBJ2-7	CASSRDRGGVYEQYF
12	NA	TRBV6-5	TRBJ1-1	CASSYRRTEAFF
13	NA	TRBV29-1	TRBJ2-1	CSHRVQVFGEQFF
14	TRBD1	TRBV4-3	TRBJ2-2	CASSPWDRGGELFF
14	TRBD1	TRBV14	TRBJ1-2	CASSPYRQGYGYTF
15	NA	TRBV14	TRBJ1-5	CASSLSRGGNQPQHF
16	TRBD1	TRBV18	TRBJ2-7	CASSPPVGQGAYEQYF
13	NA	TRBV27	TRBJ1-2	CASSFGAAYGYTF
16	TRBD1	TRBV5-1	TRBJ1-4	CASSSNSGGPGEKLFF
16	NA	TRBV4-2	TRBJ2-3	CASSQERASGTDTQYF
15	TRBD1	TRBV5-6	TRBJ1-4	CASRPRGQPNEKLFF
17	TRBD2	TRBV6-1	TRBJ2-2	CASSDLWAGGVAGELFF
17	TRBD2	TRBV28	TRBJ2-3	CASSLGSSGGAIDTQYF
17	TRBD1	TRBV11-3	TRBJ2-3	CASSFSTGTLPTDTQYF
13	TRBD2	TRBV29-1	TRBJ2-7	CSAILAARYEQYF
13	NA	TRBV9	TRBJ2-5	CASGREAQETQYF
14	NA	TRBV19	TRBJ1-6	CASSSPGRPNTLHF
17	NA	TRBV5-4	TRBJ1-3	CASSLDGSQRSGNTIYF
13	NA	TRBV28	TRBJ2-3	CASSLGGPGTQYF
14	NA	TRBV14	TRBJ1-1	CASSPRVANTEAFF
15	NA	TRBV27	TRBJ2-1	CASSPPQGTYNEQFF
17	TRBD2	TRBV4-2	TRBJ2-5	CASSQGTSGGPQETQYF
18	NA	TRBV4-1	TRBJ2-5	CASSQGGWGRVGQETQYF
13	NA	TRBV4-3	TRBJ1-1	CASSLPGESEAFF
11	NA	TRBV6-1	TRBJ1-4	CASFTGGKLFF
16	TRBD2	TRBV7-6	TRBJ2-5	CASSPTSGGAGETQYF
14	TRBD1	TRBV5-1	TRBJ2-7	CASKRKGTDDEQYF
11	NA	TRBV6-5	TRBJ1-2	CASWKGDGYTF
14	TRBD1	TRBV10-3	TRBJ2-5	CATRTGGLPETQYF
11	NA	TRBV29-1	TRBJ2-5	CSTRTVETQYF
12	NA	TRBV7-9	TRBJ2-2	CASSLAEGELFF
15	TRBD1	TRBV5-1	TRBJ2-3	CASSLSTGAVDTQYF
13	TRBD1	TRBV6-6	TRBJ1-6	CASSGTANSPLHF
14	NA	TRBV10-3	TRBJ1-1	CAISESGTLFEAFF
17	TRBD1	TRBV5-6	TRBJ1-2	CASSQGDKTGINYGYTF
16	TRBD1	TRBV4-3	NA	CASSHGDRVIPHEQYF
19	TRBD2	TRBV5-4	TRBJ2-3	CASSSGFWTSGGFTDTQYF
15	TRBD1	TRBV5-6	TRBJ2-1	CASSPSGTAYNEQFF
15	TRBD2	TRBV6-1	TRBJ2-1	CASSELLAGPNEQFF
14	NA	TRBV7-2	TRBJ2-5	CASSSIVVQETQYF
15	NA	TRBV7-2	TRBJ1-2	CASSFSLQLNYGYTF
14	TRBD1	TRBV5-1	TRBJ2-3	CASSVGQGTDTQYF
16	NA	TRBV2	TRBJ1-3	CASSEAFAGAGDTIYF
15	NA	TRBV7-2	TRBJ1-5	CASSLVFSGDQPQHF
13	NA	TRBV5-1	TRBJ2-3	CASSLRGTDTQYF
15	TRBD1	TRBV28	TRBJ2-1	CASSPTGQGSNEQFF
15	TRBD1	TRBV4-2	TRBJ2-3	CASSRQGVDTDTQYF
16	TRBD2	TRBV2	TRBJ2-2	CASAGGLAGGHGELFF
19	TRBD1	TRBV9	TRBJ2-3	CASSPQRGRAQGNTGTQYF
13	NA	TRBV6-1	TRBJ2-7	CASSENRAYEQYF
16	TRBD2	TRBV29-1	TRBJ2-2	CSVTLGAGANTGELFF
13	NA	TRBV5-1	TRBJ1-4	CASSLYQNEKLFF
16	NA	TRBV5-4	TRBJ1-2	CASSPLPGRGSYGYTF
13	NA	TRBV2	TRBJ2-7	CASSLDRTYEQYF
17	TRBD1	TRBV10-3	TRBJ2-1	CAISDWDRGDTSNEQFF